Listed below are T cell receptor beta chains from one sample, sequenced in a study of Tregs in tolerant kidney transplant recipients. Some clones are missing from TCRdb's copy, which holds only in-frame ones; the method was immunoSEQ multiplex PCR. Seen here are around 120,000 clones, roughly 92% observed once, and the top ten hold more than 0.5%. Sequenced input: CD4+ T cells from blood. The receptors were sampled from a human donor in good health. The CDR3 runs from the conserved cysteine through the conserved F or W. Each record gives: clone size, V gene, J gene, D gene, CDR3 DNA, CDR3 protein. A D gene is named only where the DNA matches it firmly. Size is stated for part of the rows, as once, few or many counts, or as a class when the clone is expanded.

clone size: NA
V gene: TRBV5-1
J gene: TRBJ1-6
D gene: NA
CDR3 DNA: TGCGCCAGCAGCTTTAATCCCAGGGAGGGAGCACCCCTCCACTTT
CDR3 protein: CASSFNPREGAPLHF

clone size: NA
V gene: TRBV18
J gene: TRBJ2-5
D gene: NA
CDR3 DNA: TGTGCCAGCTCACCGGGGGGTTTAGAGACCCAGTACTTC
CDR3 protein: CASSPGGLETQYF

clone size: NA
V gene: TRBV5-6
J gene: TRBJ2-3
D gene: NA
CDR3 DNA: TGTGCCAGCAGCGTGGGCCTTCGCACAGATACGCAGTATTTT
CDR3 protein: CASSVGLRTDTQYF

clone size: few
V gene: TRBV18
J gene: TRBJ2-2
D gene: NA
CDR3 DNA: TGTGCCAGCTCACCCGTCAGTGGAGCGAACACCGGGGAGCTGTTTTTT
CDR3 protein: CASSPVSGANTGELFF

clone size: NA
V gene: TRBV2
J gene: TRBJ1-1
D gene: NA
CDR3 DNA: TGTGCCTGCGGGGCAGCAAACACTGAAGCTTTCTTT
CDR3 protein: CACGAANTEAFF

clone size: NA
V gene: TRBV14
J gene: TRBJ2-1
D gene: NA
CDR3 DNA: TGTGCCAGCAGCCTTACCGGGATAAAGCAGTTCTTC
CDR3 protein: CASSLTGIKQFF

clone size: NA
V gene: TRBV19
J gene: TRBJ2-7
D gene: TRBD1
CDR3 DNA: TGTGCCAGTAGTTCCGGGACAGGGGGCTCCCTCACCTCCTACGAGCAGTACTTC
CDR3 protein: CASSSGTGGSLTSYEQYF

clone size: NA
V gene: TRBV7-8
J gene: TRBJ1-4
D gene: TRBD1
CDR3 DNA: TGTGCCAGCAGCTTCGGGACAGGGGGCGGTGAAAAACTGTTTTTT
CDR3 protein: CASSFGTGGGEKLFF

clone size: NA
V gene: TRBV18
J gene: TRBJ2-2
D gene: TRBD1
CDR3 DNA: TGTGCCAGCTCACCAGGACAGGGTGGCACCGGGGAGCTGTTTTTT
CDR3 protein: CASSPGQGGTGELFF

clone size: NA
V gene: TRBV2
J gene: TRBJ1-3
D gene: TRBD1
CDR3 DNA: TGTGCCAGCAGTGGACAGGGAACGACCATATATTTT
CDR3 protein: CASSGQGTTIYF

clone size: NA
V gene: TRBV10-1
J gene: TRBJ2-1
D gene: NA
CDR3 DNA: TGCGCCAGCAGTGAACCCGGGAGCTCCTACAATGAGCAGTTCTTC
CDR3 protein: CASSEPGSSYNEQFF

clone size: NA
V gene: TRBV18
J gene: TRBJ1-1
D gene: NA
CDR3 DNA: TGTGCCAGCTCACCATCGGTGAACACTGAAGCTTTCTTT
CDR3 protein: CASSPSVNTEAFF

clone size: once
V gene: TRBV7-9
J gene: TRBJ1-1
D gene: NA
CDR3 DNA: TGTGCCAGCAGCTTGCCCACAGGGAACACTGAAGCTTTCTTT
CDR3 protein: CASSLPTGNTEAFF

clone size: once
V gene: TRBV4-2
J gene: TRBJ2-7
D gene: NA
CDR3 DNA: TGTGCCAGCAGCCAAGATGGACTGGTGTATAACGAGCAGTACTTC
CDR3 protein: CASSQDGLVYNEQYF

clone size: NA
V gene: TRBV27
J gene: TRBJ2-7
D gene: NA
CDR3 DNA: TGTGCCAGCAGTTTAAAGCTAGTTCAAGGAACCTACGAGCAGTACTTC
CDR3 protein: CASSLKLVQGTYEQYF

clone size: NA
V gene: TRBV5-1
J gene: TRBJ1-2
D gene: NA
CDR3 DNA: TGCGCCAGCAGCTTGGATCGCGGTCTCTCCGTACTCTTC
CDR3 protein: CASSLDRGLSVLF

clone size: NA
V gene: TRBV5-1
J gene: TRBJ2-1
D gene: TRBD1
CDR3 DNA: TGCGCCAGCAGCCCAGTGGACAGGGGGTCCTACAATGAGCAGTTCTTC
CDR3 protein: CASSPVDRGSYNEQFF

clone size: NA
V gene: TRBV11-2
J gene: TRBJ2-5
D gene: TRBD1
CDR3 DNA: TGTGCCAGCAGCTTATCGACAGGGAGAGGGCAAGAGACCCAGTACTTC
CDR3 protein: CASSLSTGRGQETQYF

clone size: NA
V gene: TRBV11-3
J gene: TRBJ2-3
D gene: NA
CDR3 DNA: TGTGCCAGCAGCTTAGGGTCTAGCGCAGATACGCAGTATTTT
CDR3 protein: CASSLGSSADTQYF

clone size: NA
V gene: TRBV2
J gene: TRBJ1-2
D gene: TRBD1
CDR3 DNA: TGTGCCAGCAGCCGTCAGGGGGGGTTTAACTATGGCTACACCTTC
CDR3 protein: CASSRQGGFNYGYTF

clone size: NA
V gene: TRBV20-1
J gene: TRBJ2-1
D gene: NA
CDR3 DNA: TGCAGTGCTAGACGAAACAATGAGCAGTTCTTC
CDR3 protein: CSARRNNEQFF

clone size: NA
V gene: TRBV5-1
J gene: TRBJ2-3
D gene: TRBD2
CDR3 DNA: TGCGCCAGCAGCGTCCGAGTAGCGGGAGGTATCGCAGATACGCAGTATTTT
CDR3 protein: CASSVRVAGGIADTQYF

clone size: NA
V gene: TRBV7-2
J gene: TRBJ2-5
D gene: NA
CDR3 DNA: TGTGCCAGCAGCTTAGTCCGAGAGACCCAGTACTTC
CDR3 protein: CASSLVRETQYF

clone size: NA
V gene: TRBV30
J gene: TRBJ2-1
D gene: TRBD2
CDR3 DNA: TGTGCCCCCGCGAGAAGCGGGGGGGAGTCTGAGCAGTTCTTC
CDR3 protein: CAPARSGGESEQFF